Listed below are T cell receptor beta chains from one sample, sequenced in a study of PD-1 blockade in classical Hodgkin lymphoma. Measured with immunoSEQ multiplex PCR; TCRdb has only the in-frame clones, and not every one. The data show 20,000 to 30,000 clones, roughly nine tenths seen once. The material sequenced was CD4+ T cells from blood. The receptors derive from a human donor with classical Hodgkin lymphoma. Both conserved end residues are part of each CDR3. D genes are given only for firm matches. Size is omitted from some rows. Given values are once, few, many or a class for expanded clones.

v_gene,abundance,d_gene,j_gene,CDR3aa,CDR3nt
TRBV6-5,.,TRBD1,TRBJ1-2,CASSPDRGQGYGYTF,TGTGCCAGCAGTCCCGACAGGGGGCAAGGCTATGGCTACACCTTC
TRBV5-4,once,TRBD2,TRBJ2-1,CASSQAVAGVNEQFF,TGTGCCAGCAGTCAGGCGGTAGCGGGGGTAAATGAGCAGTTCTTC
TRBV30,few,TRBD1,TRBJ2-4,CAWSGGTGPNIQYF,TGTGCCTGGAGTGGGGGGACAGGACCAAACATTCAGTACTTC
TRBV5-4,.,TRBD2,TRBJ2-1,CASSGMGLAGGNEQFF,TGTGCCAGCAGCGGAATGGGACTAGCGGGGGGCAATGAGCAGTTCTTC
TRBV6-6,.,TRBD2,TRBJ2-7,CASSQPASGVLYEQYF,TGTGCCAGCAGTCAACCTGCTAGCGGGGTTCTCTACGAGCAGTACTTC
TRBV7-2,.,.,TRBJ2-3,CASSIRESGTDTQYF,TGTGCCAGCAGCATCCGGGAATCCGGCACAGATACGCAGTATTTT
TRBV2,.,.,TRBJ1-1,CASSEVRSSAPEAFF,TGTGCCAGCAGTGAGGTTCGCAGTTCGGCCCCTGAAGCTTTCTTT
TRBV20-1,.,.,TRBJ1-1,CSARAVGEAFF,TGCAGTGCTCGAGCGGTGGGTGAAGCTTTCTTT
TRBV6-1,.,TRBD1,TRBJ2-3,CASSLDRDADTQYF,TGTGCCAGCAGTCTGGACAGGGACGCAGATACGCAGTATTTT
TRBV11-2,.,.,TRBJ2-5,CASSLDRHQETQYF,TGTGCCAGCAGCTTAGACAGGCACCAAGAGACCCAGTACTTC
TRBV7-3,.,TRBD2,TRBJ2-3,CASSSTSGGSTDTQYF,TGTGCCAGCAGCTCTACTAGCGGGGGAAGCACAGATACGCAGTATTTT
TRBV19,once,TRBD1,TRBJ2-1,CASSIDRLGTGGNEQFF,TGTGCCAGTAGTATAGATAGATTAGGGACAGGGGGGAATGAGCAGTTCTTC
TRBV25-1,.,.,TRBJ2-5,CASSRFPSETQYF,TGTGCCAGCAGCAGGTTCCCGTCGGAGACCCAGTACTTC
TRBV5-6,.,.,TRBJ2-7,CASSSSSYEQYF,TGTGCCAGCAGCTCCAGCTCCTACGAGCAGTACTTC
TRBV5-1,.,TRBD1,TRBJ2-7,CASSWDRGLSYEQYF,TGCGCCAGCAGCTGGGACAGGGGCCTATCCTACGAGCAGTACTTC
TRBV2,once,.,TRBJ2-1,CASSETWVNEQFF,TGTGCCAGCAGTGAAACTTGGGTCAATGAGCAGTTCTTC
TRBV4-1,.,.,TRBJ2-3,CASSLQGIATDTQYF,TGCGCCAGCAGCTTACAGGGAATAGCCACAGATACGCAGTATTTT